What follows are 10 T cell receptor beta chains derived from one specimen sequenced in a study of T cells after yellow fever vaccination. MiXCR, run by TCRdb on the 5' RACE reads, gives a single entry per CDR3 protein. The data hold 200,000 to 300,000 distinct CDR3 sequences, with 3.6% observed a single time. The sequencing here drew on PBMCs, taken 15 days after the yellow fever booster vaccination. Every receptor here comes from a man aged 18 to 29 who received the YFV17D yellow fever vaccine.

This clonotype was counted at least ten times. V usage is TRBV5-1 and J usage is TRBJ1-2, with D possibly TRBD1 on 5 matching bases. Germline V gene sequence: CDR1 SGHRS, CDR2 YFSETQ. Trimming removed 4 bases at V and 1 base at J, with 23 bases between. The CDR3 runs 18 residues. CDR3 DNA sequence: TGCGCCAGCAGCCCCATCGGACAAGGGGCGACTAATAACTATGGCTACACCTTC. It translates to CASSPIGQGATNNYGYTF. The variable domain in full, with the rest retrieved from reference TRBV5-1 and TRBJ1-2, is KAGVTQTPRYLIKTRGQQVTLSCSPISGHRSVSWYQQTPGQGLQFLFEYFSETQRNKGNFPGRFSGRQFSNSRSEMNVSTLELGDSALYLCASSPIGQGATNNYGYTFGSGTRLTVV.

In its sample, this clonotype was seen many times. This chain uses TRBV7-2 with TRBJ1-2, with D possibly being TRBD1 (5 bases). The CDR3 runs 14 residues. Deletions cut 5 bases from V and 3 bases from J, with 13 bases between. Looked up from germline, CDR1 is SGHTA and CDR2 is FQGNSA. The CDR3 DNA follows: TGTGCCAGCAGCCGACCCGGGACGTACTATGGCTACACCTTC. Translation: CASSRPGTYYGYTF.

This chain joins TRBV4-1 and TRBJ2-7; D perhaps matches TRBD2 (5 bases). The CDR3 is 14 residues long. Trimming took 4 bases from V and 2 from J, leaving 12 bases between them. CDR1 MGHRA and CDR2 YSYEKL come from the germline V gene. CDR3 region: CASSPGQTTYEQYF. CDR3 bases: TGCGCCAGCAGCCCAGGCCAGACTACCTACGAGCAGTACTTC.

In this sample, this clonotype turned up many times. The rearrangement uses TRBV5-5 and TRBJ1-2, with D unresolved. Germline CDR1 is SGHKS and CDR2 is YYEKEE (reference sequence). This CDR3 is 12 amino acids long. V lost 0 bases and J 5 bases, leaving 5 bases between the germline ends. The CDR3 protein is CASSLAEYGYTF. The CDR3 nucleotides are TGTGCCAGCAGCTTGGCGGAGTATGGCTACACCTTC.

This chain joins TRBV18 and TRBJ1-3; no firm D call. The germline gives CDR1 KGHSH, CDR2 LQKENI. The CDR3 has 15 residues. V lost 3 bases to trimming and J lost 1 base, with 10 bases between them. The CDR3 region is CASSPLHESGNTIYF. The CDR3 DNA sequence: TGTGCCAGCTCACCCTTACATGAATCTGGAAACACCATATATTTT. The complete variable domain, with remaining parts taken from reference TRBV18 and TRBJ1-3, reads NAGVMQNPRHLVRRRGQEARLRCSPMKGHSHVYWYRQLPEEGLKFMVYLQKENIIDESGMPKERFSAEFPKEGPSILRIQQVVRGDSAAYFCASSPLHESGNTIYFGEGSWLTVV.

In its sample, this clonotype was seen a few times. The genes are TRBV3-1 and TRBJ1-5; no firm D call. Germline V gene data show CDR1 as LGHDT and CDR2 as YNNKEL (reference sequence). Trimming took off 4 bases at V and 7 bases at J, with 11 bases between the two ends. The CDR3 runs 13 residues. Written as DNA, the CDR3 is TGTGCCAGCAGCCCCCTAGAGGGACAGCCCCAGCATTTT. It is translated as CASSPLEGQPQHF.

This clonotype has a count of ten or more. The V and J genes are TRBV7-9 and TRBJ2-3, with D unclear. Germline assignment: CDR1 SEHNR and CDR2 FQNEAQ (reference sequence). Between the trimmed V and J ends, which lost 5 bases and 3 bases, there was a span of 15 bases. CDR3 length: 15 residues. The CDR3 region is CASSRGYIGTDTQYF. CDR3 in DNA: TGTGCCAGCAGCCGCGGATATATCGGGACAGATACGCAGTATTTT. Variable domain in full (rest from reference TRBV7-9 and TRBJ2-3): DTGVSQNPRHKITKRGQNVTFRCDPISEHNRLYWYRQTLGQGPEFLTYFQNEAQLEKSRLLSDRFSAERPKGSFSTLEIQRTEQGDSAMYLCASSRGYIGTDTQYFGPGTRLTVL.

This clonotype came up many times. The J gene is TRBJ2-1, the V gene TRBV7-9; D might be TRBD1 or TRBD2, each matching 5 bases. V shed 11 bases and J shed 6 bases, with 14 bases lying between them. There are 12 residues in the CDR3. Germline values: CDR1 SEHNR, CDR2 FQNEAQ (reference sequence). The CDR3 DNA reads as TGTGCCGGAGCTAGCAGGGCCAATGAGCAGTTCTTC. This codes for CAGASRANEQFF.

This clonotype was counted many times. This CDR3 reads CASGRVIGEKLFF. The DNA of the CDR3 is TGCGCCAGCGGCAGGGTGATTGGGGAAAAACTGTTTTTT. This sequence joins TRBV5-1 and TRBJ1-4, with TRBD1 as a possible D gene (5 bases). The CDR3 spans 13 residues. Trimming left V 7 bases short and J 8 bases short, with 15 bases between. Germline V lookup: CDR1 SGHRS, CDR2 YFSETQ.

This clonotype was detected many times. The rearrangement links TRBV7-9 to TRBJ1-2; D is ambiguous. Germline V lookup: CDR1 SEHNR, CDR2 FQNEAQ (reference sequence). There are 16 residues in the CDR3. Trimming removed 5 bases from V and 2 bases from J, with 18 bases in between. This chain's CDR3 is CASSRLSHGENYGYTF. The CDR3 region has the DNA TGTGCCAGCAGCCGTCTTTCCCACGGGGAAAACTATGGCTACACCTTC.